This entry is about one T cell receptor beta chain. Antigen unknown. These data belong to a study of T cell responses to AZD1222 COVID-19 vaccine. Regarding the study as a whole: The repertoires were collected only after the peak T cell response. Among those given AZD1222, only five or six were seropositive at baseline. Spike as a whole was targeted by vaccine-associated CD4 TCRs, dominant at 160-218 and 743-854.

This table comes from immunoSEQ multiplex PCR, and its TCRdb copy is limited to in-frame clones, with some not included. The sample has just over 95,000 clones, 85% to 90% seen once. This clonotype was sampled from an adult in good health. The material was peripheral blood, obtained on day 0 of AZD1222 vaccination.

In DNA form, the CDR3 reads TGCGCCAGCAGCCAAGGGTTGGGAACCGGGGAGCTGTTTTTT. This translates into CASSQGLGTGELFF. This chain uses TRBV4-3 with TRBJ2-2; D remains ambiguous. Germline V gene lookup returns CDR1 LGHNA and CDR2 YSLEER. Trimming shortened V by 1 base and J by 5 bases, and 8 bases separated the two germline ends. This CDR3 region has 14 residues.